Each of the 13 T cell receptor beta chains below was sequenced from the same sample in a study of cytomegalovirus exposure and HLA in healthy donors. Vbeta (60) and Jbeta (13) primers were used in the PCR. Method: immunoSEQ multiplex PCR; TCRdb's copy keeps in-frame clones and lacks some. The table lists over 150,000 clones, about 82% of them singletons. The sequenced sample was PBMCs. All receptors derive from a woman aged 45-65 years in good health and CMV-seropositive.

The V gene is TRBV6-5, the J gene TRBJ2-7, with no clear D. CDR1 is MNHEY, CDR2 SVGAGI, per germline. CDR3 size: 12 residues. The germline V and J ends were trimmed by 4 bases and 5 bases, with 9 bases remaining between them. CDR3: CASSSSRNEQYF. The CDR3 region has the DNA TGTGCCAGCAGTTCCTCGAGGAACGAGCAGTACTTC.

The chain combines TRBV5-8 with TRBJ2-3; 7 bases line up with TRBD1. CDR1 SGHTS and CDR2 YDEGEE come from the germline V gene. J gave up 9 bases and V 5 bases, and 9 bases lay outside the gene matches. The CDR3 covers 13 residues. For the CDR3, the DNA is TGTGCCAGCAGGTTTGCAGGGGGAACGACGCAGTATTTT. Protein product: CASRFAGGTTQYF.

This chain connects TRBV6-1 to TRBJ2-5; the D is unclear. Deletions cut 5 bases from V and 5 bases from J, with 15 bases between. Germline V CDR1 and CDR2: MNHNS, SASEGT. The CDR3 contains 14 residues. The CDR3 region has the DNA TGTGCCAGCAGTACCCAAGACATTGCGGAGACCCAGTACTTC. Amino acid sequence: CASSTQDIAETQYF.

In nucleotides, the CDR3 is TGTGCCTGGACGGGGGGCGGATTGAATCAGCCCCAGCATTTT. Encoded protein: CAWTGGGLNQPQHF. This rearrangement joins TRBV30 to TRBJ1-5, with D possibly being TRBD1 (6 bases). This CDR3 has 14 residues. Germline CDR1 is GTSNPN and CDR2 is SVGIG (reference sequence). Trimming left V 4 bases short and J 4 bases short, with 14 bases between.

The gene calls are TRBV6-1 and TRBJ1-2, with D possibly matching TRBD1 (6 bases). V lost 7 bases, J lost 4 bases, and 19 bases lay in between. Germline-derived CDR1 and CDR2 are MNHNS and SASEGT. The CDR3 covers 15 residues. The CDR3 coding sequence is TGTGCCAGCAATCGTCGGGACACCTCGATCTATGGCTACACCTTC. Its protein product is CASNRRDTSIYGYTF.

This chain connects TRBV6-1 to TRBJ2-1, with a tentative D call TRBD2 (6 bases). Germline loops: CDR1 MNHNS, CDR2 SASEGT. Trimming took off 2 bases at V and 4 bases at J, with 15 bases between the two ends. The CDR3 extends over 16 amino acids. The CDR3 region has the DNA TGTGCCAGCAGTGAACTCTGGGCAGGAGGGTACAATGAGCAGTTCTTC. It codes for CASSELWAGGYNEQFF.

V and J are TRBV4-1 and TRBJ1-6; D is perhaps TRBD1 (6 bases). This CDR3 contains 15 residues. Germline V gives CDR1 MGHRA, CDR2 YSYEKL. V lost 2 bases and J lost 10, with 15 bases in between. The CDR3 DNA is TGCGCCAGCAGCCAAATCCACAGGGAATCCTCACCCCTCCACTTT. Its protein product is CASSQIHRESSPLHF.

The chain recombines TRBV6-5 with TRBJ2-1; D remains unclear. Between the trimmed V and J ends, which lost 6 bases and 4 bases, there was a span of 4 bases. This CDR3 has 11 amino acids. CDR1 is MNHEY, CDR2 SVGAGI, per germline. The CDR3, as DNA: TGTGCCAGCAGCATTTACAATGAGCAGTTCTTC. This encodes CASSIYNEQFF.

This chain joins TRBV27 and TRBJ1-2, with D maybe TRBD1 (6 bases). The V and J ends lost 6 bases and 4 bases respectively, with 15 bases between them. Germline-derived CDR1 and CDR2 are MNHEY and SMNVEV (reference sequence). CDR3 length: 14 residues. The CDR3 region is CASSSGQRIYGYTF. For the CDR3, the DNA is TGTGCCAGCAGCTCCGGACAGAGGATCTATGGCTACACCTTC.

The sample holds a few counts of this clone. J is TRBJ2-5 and V is TRBV30; D uncertain. The DNA end favors TRBJ2-7, so the J call may be wrong. Germline V lookup: CDR1 GTSNPN, CDR2 SVGIG (reference sequence). The CDR3 covers 11 residues. Written as DNA, the CDR3 is TGTGCCTGGAGTCTACGCAGCGAGCAGTACTTC. Its protein product is CAWSLRSEQYF.

The rearrangement links TRBV28 to TRBJ1-4, with 10 bases lining up with TRBD1. This CDR3 is 15 amino acids long. CDR1 and CDR2 (germline): MDHEN, SYDVKM. Trimming removed 5 bases from V and 7 bases from J; junction bases left unmatched: 7. The CDR3 DNA reads as TGTGCCAGCAGTCTGGGGGGGACAGGGGCTGAAAAACTGTTTTTT. Translating it yields CASSLGGTGAEKLFF.

V gene TRBV6-6 combines with J gene TRBJ2-3, with TRBD2 identical over 15 bases. The germline V gene has CDR1 MNHNY and CDR2 SVGAGI (reference sequence). The V and J ends lost 6 bases and 2 bases, in that order; junction bases with no gene match: 3. The CDR3 sequence is 16 residues long. The chain's CDR3 is CASRRTSGGDTDTQYF. The CDR3 region has the DNA TGTGCCAGCAGACGGACTAGCGGGGGGGACACAGATACGCAGTATTTT.

Concerning this clone itself: One end of the junction varies from germline; a read error may be responsible. V and J are TRBV7-9 and TRBJ2-2; D unclear. The CDR3 loop spans 14 amino acids. Germline V gene lookup returns CDR1 SEHNR and CDR2 FQNEAQ (reference sequence). CDR3 bases: TGTTCCAGCCGTGGGCAGGAACTCACCGGGGAGCTGTTTTTT. Translating gives CSSRGQELTGELFF.